This TCR beta chain was documented in a study of cytomegalovirus exposure and HLA in healthy donors. Study-level findings and limits: In an earlier analysis, in 540 or so donors, most V segments appeared productive either ~87% or ~30% of the time.

The PCR ran on 60 Vbeta and 13 Jbeta primers. The data were produced by immunoSEQ multiplex PCR, yet TCRdb's version contains in-frame clones alone and is incomplete. The table records approximately 90,000 clones, over 75% of them present only once. V was pared by 6 bases and J by 4 bases, with 6 bases of the junction left unmatched. The length of the CDR3 is 14 residues. In germline, CDR1 is SNHLY, CDR2 FYNNEI. Comment on this clone: The antigen remains undetermined.

V gene TRBV2 combines with J gene TRBJ2-3; 8 bases align to TRBD1. Sequencing was done on a sample of PBMCs. The TCR comes from a boy younger than 18 in good health and CMV-seronegative. The CDR3: CASSPDRGSDTQYF. The DNA for the CDR3 is TGTGCCAGCAGCCCCGACAGGGGCTCAGATACGCAGTATTTT.